This T cell receptor (beta chain) was retrieved from a study of CD4 T cells in relation to SARS-CoV-2 and coronaviruses. For the study at large: PBMCs were cultured with antigen for 10 days before TCR beta sequencing.

This clone was seen just once. Its antigen is currently unknown. The CDR3 consists of 15 residues. Germline CDR1 GTSNPN, CDR2 SVGIG (reference sequence). The V and J ends lost 4 bases and 3 bases respectively, with 18 bases between them. Unexposed donor CD4+ T cells date from 2011-2018, before the COVID-19 pandemic. After roughly ten days of culture, CD4+ T cells were isolated. Testing used SARS-CoV-2 S/N and four cold-coronavirus spikes on unexposed-donor CD4+ T cells, cells permitting. About 1.9 million PBMCs per well were cultured with 7.5 to 10 IU/ml IL-2. Sequencing used immunoSEQ multiplex PCR; TCRdb keeps in-frame clones, though not all of them. The sample contains just over 15,000 clones, 76% of which appear only once. Study outcomes and limitations: This crossreactivity analysis covered spike protein alone, no other viral proteins.

The rearrangement joins TRBV30 to TRBJ1-1; D unresolved. Specimen: CD4+ T cells from PBMCs, cultured in vitro. The TCR sequence derives from a human donor in good health. DNA for the CDR3: TGTGCCTGGACCCTTAGGATTGTAAGGGACACTGAAGCTTTCTTT. It yields the protein CAWTLRIVRDTEAFF.